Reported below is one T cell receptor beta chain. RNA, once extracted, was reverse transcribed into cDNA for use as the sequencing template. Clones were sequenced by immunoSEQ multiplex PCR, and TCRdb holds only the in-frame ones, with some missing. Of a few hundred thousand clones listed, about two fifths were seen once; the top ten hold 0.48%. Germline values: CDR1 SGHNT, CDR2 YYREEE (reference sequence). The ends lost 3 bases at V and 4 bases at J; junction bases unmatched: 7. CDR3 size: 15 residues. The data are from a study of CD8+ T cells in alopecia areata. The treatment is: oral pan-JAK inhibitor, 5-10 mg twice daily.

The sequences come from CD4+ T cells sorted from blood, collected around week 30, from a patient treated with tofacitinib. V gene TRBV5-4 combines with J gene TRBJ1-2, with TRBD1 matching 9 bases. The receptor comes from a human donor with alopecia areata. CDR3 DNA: TGTGCCAGCAGCTCAGAGGACAGGGGAACCTATGGCTACACCTTC. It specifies CASSSEDRGTYGYTF.